The 26 T cell receptor beta chains below were found in one sample sequenced in a study of monozygotic twins with inflammatory bowel disease. TCRdb re-called the 5' RACE reads and catalogs CDR3 proteins one per entry, DNA excluded. The sample's table shows some 99,000 distinct CDR3 sequences. The sample taken for sequencing was blood. These TCRs come from a human donor with ulcerative colitis or Crohn's disease, or a healthy co-twin of an affected twin (not recorded which).

CDR3 sequence: CASSPRRTRTYEQYF. V usage is TRBV5-8 and J usage is TRBJ2-7. CDR3 length: 15 amino acids. CDR1 and CDR2 from the germline V gene are SGHTS and YDEGEE. Together with reference TRBV5-8 and TRBJ2-7, the CDR3 gives the full variable domain: EAGVTQSPTHLIKTRGQQATLRCSPISGHTSVYWYQQALGLGLQFLLWYDEGEERNRGNFPPRFSGRQFPNYSSELNVNALELEDSALYLCASSPRRTRTYEQYFGPGTRLTVT.

V is TRBV7-9 and J is TRBJ1-1. The V gene's germline CDR1 is SEHNR and CDR2 FQNEAQ (reference sequence). This CDR3 is built from 13 residues. The CDR3 is CASSAQENTEAFF.

The chain carries TRBV18 and TRBJ2-3; the TRBD1 assignment by TCRdb is unverifiable without DNA. This CDR3 region has 17 residues. Germline CDR1 KGHSH, CDR2 LQKENI. The CDR3 here is CASSPPRGTPFTDTQYF.

This CDR3 reads CASSPDSKYYEQYF. The chain combines TRBV12-3 or TRBV12-4 with TRBJ2-7; the D call from TCRdb, TRBD1, cannot be confirmed without DNA. This CDR3 comprises 14 residues.

This rearrangement joins TRBV5-1 to TRBJ2-3; TCRdb designates TRBD2, a call that cannot be tested without DNA. CDR3 size: 15 residues. Germline CDR1 reads SGHRS; CDR2 reads YFSETQ. The CDR3 here is CASSSEPGLTDTQYF.

The V call is TRBV12-3 or TRBV12-4, the J call TRBJ2-5; TCRdb's D call, TRBD1, is unchecked because there is no DNA. The CDR3 runs to 21 residues. This CDR3 is CASSFPITGAEHFPPQETQYF.

The V gene is TRBV12-3 or TRBV12-4, the J gene TRBJ1-3. The CDR3 has 15 amino acids. The CDR3 is CASSHLFRSGNTIYF.

The gene calls are TRBV11-3 and TRBJ1-1; TCRdb's assignment of TRBD1 cannot be checked, as there is no DNA. The CDR3 totals 14 residues. The germline CDR1 and CDR2 sequences are SGHNT and YENEEA. The CDR3 is CASSIMTGASEAFF.

The chain carries TRBV20-1 and TRBJ2-5; TCRdb picks TRBD1, but there is no DNA to check that call. CDR3 length: 15 amino acids. Germline V lookup: CDR1 DFQATT, CDR2 SNEGSKA (reference sequence). CDR3 protein: CSVGSWGQGWETQYF.

The genes are TRBV20-1 and TRBJ1-1; TCRdb selects TRBD1, and the lack of DNA leaves this call unchecked. The CDR3 is made up of 16 amino acids. Germline values: CDR1 DFQATT, CDR2 SNEGSKA (reference sequence). The CDR3: CSAPSAVGVWNTEAFF.

The chain uses TRBV7-8 and TRBJ2-7; the TCRdb D gene call, TRBD1, has no DNA to confirm it. CDR1 and CDR2 from the germline V gene are SGHVS and FQNEAQ. This CDR3 has 14 amino acids. CDR3 in amino acids: CASSFRRGGQEQYF.

The chain recombines TRBV7-3 with TRBJ1-1. The germline gives CDR1 SGHTA, CDR2 FQGTGA. CDR3 length: 13 amino acids. CDR3 amino acids: CASSPDGNTEAFF.

V is TRBV15 and J is TRBJ1-4; no DNA is available, so the TRBD1 call from TCRdb remains unchecked. This CDR3 comprises 14 residues. Per the germline V gene, CDR1 is LNHNV and CDR2 is YYDKDF (reference sequence). Here the CDR3 reads CATSPGKVDEKLFF.

The rearrangement joins TRBV6-1 to TRBJ1-1. The CDR3 extends over 13 amino acids. CDR1 MNHNS and CDR2 SASEGT come from the germline V gene. Here the CDR3 reads CASSEARNTEAFF.

The rearrangement joins TRBV5-1 to TRBJ2-7. From germline, CDR1 is SGHRS and CDR2 YFSETQ. The CDR3 runs to 15 residues. The chain's CDR3 is CASSLGAGRPYEQYF.

V gene TRBV4-3 combines with J gene TRBJ2-3. This CDR3 is 16 amino acids long. CDR1 is LGHNA and CDR2 is YSLEER in the germline V gene. This CDR3 is CASSQDEGWATDTQYF.

The rearrangement uses TRBV29-1 and TRBJ2-1; with no DNA, the TCRdb D assignment of TRBD2 cannot be verified. CDR1 SQVTM and CDR2 ANQGSEA come from the germline V gene. This CDR3 is built from 13 residues. The CDR3 sequence: CSVVTDPGNEQFF.

The chain joins TRBV21-1 to TRBJ2-7; TCRdb's D call of TRBD1 is untestable without DNA. TRBV21-1 is a recognized pseudogene. The CDR3 loop spans 17 amino acids. The CDR3: CASSNETLRDRGCEQYF.

This CDR3 is CSARAGFGGELFF. The V and J genes are TRBV20-1 and TRBJ2-2; TCRdb selects TRBD1, and the lack of DNA leaves this call unchecked. Germline CDR1 reads DFQATT; CDR2 reads SNEGSKA (reference sequence). The CDR3 consists of 13 residues.

V usage is TRBV9 and J usage is TRBJ2-5; the TCRdb call, TRBD2, lacks DNA for checking. There are 20 residues in the CDR3. Germline V gives CDR1 SGDLS, CDR2 YYNGEE. The CDR3 reads CASSDPTSTSGGAGQETQYF.

This chain links TRBV28 with TRBJ2-1; TCRdb's D call, TRBD1, is unchecked because there is no DNA. Germline CDR1 reads MDHEN; CDR2 reads SYDVKM. The CDR3 is 20 amino acids. Here the CDR3 reads CASRQRGPSRGTSLYNEQFF. Complete variable domain (other parts from reference TRBV28 and TRBJ2-1): DVKVTQSSRYLVKRTGEKVFLECVQDMDHENMFWYRQDPGLGLRLIYFSYDVKMKEKGDIPEGYSVSREKKERFSLILESASTNQTSMYLCASRQRGPSRGTSLYNEQFFGPGTRLTVL.

V gene TRBV7-9 combines with J gene TRBJ1-2; TCRdb proposes TRBD1, but this gene call is untestable without DNA. CDR1 and CDR2 from the germline V gene are SEHNR and FQNEAQ (reference sequence). The CDR3 is 14 amino acids. CDR3 amino acids: CASIRTGVHYGYTF. The whole variable domain, remainder taken from reference TRBV7-9 and TRBJ1-2, is DTGVSQNPRHKITKRGQNVTFRCDPISEHNRLYWYRQTLGQGPEFLTYFQNEAQLEKSRLLSDRFSAERPKGSFSTLEIQRTEQGDSAMYLCASIRTGVHYGYTFGSGTRLTVV.

This chain uses TRBV6-1 with TRBJ2-7; there is no DNA to check the TCRdb D call of TRBD1. Per the germline V gene, CDR1 is MNHNS and CDR2 is SASEGT. The CDR3 spans 12 residues. This chain's CDR3 is CASSEDRVKQYF.

The chain employs TRBV7-9 and TRBJ2-5; checking the TCRdb D call of TRBD2 is not possible without DNA. The CDR3 covers 12 residues. CDR1 SEHNR and CDR2 FQNEAQ come from the germline V gene (reference sequence). CDR3 loop: CASSPSEGTQYF.

The chain carries TRBV29-1 and TRBJ2-1. Germline V gene sequence: CDR1 SQVTM, CDR2 ANQGSEA. This CDR3 has 16 amino acids. The CDR3 region is CSVEDRGPHTNNEQFF.

This sequence joins TRBV20-1 and TRBJ2-1; TCRdb reports TRBD2, a call that lacks DNA to check it against. The CDR3 spans 19 residues. Germline assignment: CDR1 DFQATT and CDR2 SNEGSKA (reference sequence). CDR3 amino acids: CSARDLGLAGRPSYNEQFF.